The 15 T cell receptor beta chains below all came from one sample that was sequenced in a study of blood T cell repertoires in COVID-19 (dated by TCRdb to 2020 to 2021). The library came from the immunoSEQ multiplex PCR assay. This is the immuneACCESS table as TCRdb keeps it, with only in-frame sequences that have V and J called. A part of the clones is gone; compared with another copy, unresolved V genes explain less than half, and the rest is unexplained. In all, the sample holds some 270,000 clones, and 70% to 90% of those were seen once. The ten largest clones take up 6.6% of the sample. Sequencing was carried out using PBMCs or T cells enriched from blood (not recorded which). Receptor source: a woman aged 45 to 65 who had been exposed to COVID-19.

This clone was counted many times. The chain uses TRBV7-2 and TRBJ1-6, with D tentatively TRBD1 (6 bases). The germline V gene has CDR1 SGHTA and CDR2 FQGNSA. The CDR3 sequence is 14 residues long. V lost 11 bases, J lost 0 bases, and 11 bases lay in between. The CDR3 DNA reads TGTGCCGAGGGGGGGAGCTCCTATAATTCACCCCTCCACTTT. This gives the protein CAEGGSSYNSPLHF. The complete variable domain, with remaining parts taken from reference TRBV7-2 and TRBJ1-6, reads GAGVSQSPSNKVTEKGKDVELRCDPISGHTALYWYRQSLGQGLEFLIYFQGNSAPDKSGLPSDRFSAERTGGSVSTLTIQRTQQEDSAVYLCAEGGSSYNSPLHFGNGTRLTVT.

The chain links TRBV30 to TRBJ1-4, with TRBD1 as a possible D gene (6 bases). CDR3 length: 12 amino acids. Germline V gene lookup returns CDR1 GTSNPN and CDR2 SVGIG (reference sequence). Trimming pared 4 bases from V and 3 bases from J, leaving 6 bases between. In DNA form, the CDR3 reads TGTGCCTGGAACAGGGCTAATGAAAAACTGTTTTTT. As protein: CAWNRANEKLFF.

This chain uses TRBV7-9 with TRBJ1-1; possibly TRBD1 for D (6 bases). V lost 4 bases and J 5 bases, leaving 14 bases between the germline ends. The length of the CDR3 is 14 residues. From germline, CDR1 is SEHNR and CDR2 FQNEAQ (reference sequence). The CDR3, as DNA: TGTGCCAGCAGCTCCCCCCCGGGACAAACTGAAGCTTTCTTT. Residues: CASSSPPGQTEAFF.

This clone was observed a few times. The V gene is TRBV7-2, the J gene TRBJ2-1; 9 bases match TRBD2. The CDR3 spans 18 residues. Trimming took 5 bases from V and 7 from J; bases not matched to a gene: 18. Germline loops: CDR1 SGHTA, CDR2 FQGNSA. The DNA of the CDR3 is TGTGCCAGCAGCCCTAGGGTAGGAGGGCGGGGGGGCTCGAATGAGCAGTTCTTC. It codes for CASSPRVGGRGGSNEQFF.

The V and J genes are TRBV4-1 and TRBJ1-6; 8 bases line up with TRBD1. The CDR3 is 16 amino acids. Germline loops: CDR1 MGHRA, CDR2 YSYEKL. Trimming cost V 3 bases and J 9 bases; bases outside gene matches: 10. The CDR3 here is CASSHAKGQGGSPLHF. CDR3 DNA: TGCGCCAGCAGCCACGCCAAAGGACAGGGAGGTTCACCCCTCCACTTT.

The CDR3 DNA sequence: TGTGCCAGCAGAGACAGCCCCCATGGCTACACCTTC. Translation gives CASRDSPHGYTF. The V gene is TRBV25-1, the J gene TRBJ1-2; possibly TRBD1 for D (5 bases). This CDR3 comprises 12 residues. V lost 6 bases, J lost 6 bases, and 11 bases lay in between. Germline V gene lookup returns CDR1 MGHDK and CDR2 SYGVNS.

The J gene is TRBJ2-7, the V gene TRBV11-2; tentative D call: TRBD1 (5 bases). Germline values: CDR1 SGHAT, CDR2 FQNNGV. The CDR3 length is 14 residues. V lost 0 bases and J 5 bases, leaving 11 bases between the germline ends. The CDR3 region is CASSLDWGSDEQYF. CDR3 nucleotides: TGTGCCAGCAGCTTAGATTGGGGCAGCGACGAGCAGTACTTC.

The chain joins TRBV5-3 to TRBJ2-3; 8 positions agree with TRBD2. TRBV5-3 counts as an open reading frame of uncertain function. V dropped 8 bases and J dropped 1; count of bases not matched to a gene: 12. The CDR3 totals 16 residues. CDR3 in DNA: TGTGCCAGTAGATCTGAGCGGGGGTATGGCACAGATACGCAGTATTTT. As protein: CASRSERGYGTDTQYF.

This rearrangement joins TRBV19 to TRBJ1-6, with a possible D match to TRBD1 (5 bases). The length of the CDR3 is 14 residues. The V end lost 4 bases, the J end lost 7 bases, and 11 bases lay between the germline ends. The germline CDR1 and CDR2 sequences are LNHDA and SQIVND (reference sequence). The CDR3 region is CASSTRQLNSPLHF. CDR3 DNA: TGTGCCAGTAGTACCCGACAGTTGAATTCACCCCTCCACTTT.

The CDR3 bases are TGTGCCAGTACCTTAGGGACAGGGAATAGCAATCAGCCCCAGCATTTT. This gives the protein CASTLGTGNSNQPQHF. V gene TRBV19 combines with J gene TRBJ1-5; 9 bases are shared with TRBD1. CDR3 size: 16 residues. Germline V gene lookup returns CDR1 LNHDA and CDR2 SQIVND (reference sequence). Trimming removed 7 bases from V and 0 bases from J; junction bases left unmatched: 7.

V gene TRBV3-1 (or the pseudogene TRBV3-2) combines with J gene TRBJ1-1; D gene unclear. The CDR3 consists of 13 residues. Trimming stripped 4 bases from V and 10 bases from J, with 16 bases between. Germline CDR1 and CDR2: LGHDT and YNNKEL (reference sequence). CDR3: CASSLAGGRGAFF. CDR3 nucleotide sequence: TGTGCCAGCAGCCTAGCCGGAGGACGCGGAGCTTTCTTT.

This sequence joins TRBV10-3 and TRBJ1-2; D gene uncertain. This CDR3 is 11 amino acids long. With 8 bases removed from V and 4 bases from J, the gap between germline ends came to 8 bases. CDR1 and CDR2 (germline): ENHRY, SYGVKD. CDR3: CAIQSTYGYTF. CDR3 DNA sequence: TGTGCCATCCAAAGCACCTATGGCTACACCTTC.

The chain has TRBV7-8 and TRBJ1-2; no firm D call. The CDR3 has 17 residues. Germline-derived CDR1 and CDR2 are SGHVS and FQNEAQ. V lost 2 bases to trimming and J lost 8 bases, with 24 bases between them. The DNA for the CDR3 is TGTGCCAGCAGCTTAACTCTGGAGGCAGGCCTCCCTTCGGGCTACACCTTC. Translation: CASSLTLEAGLPSGYTF.

The rearrangement joins TRBV28 to TRBJ2-7; possible D gene TRBD2, 6 bases. Germline V lookup: CDR1 MDHEN, CDR2 SYDVKM. This CDR3 comprises 12 residues. Trimming took 5 bases from V and 6 from J, leaving 11 bases between them. The chain's CDR3 is CASSRRVAEQYF. CDR3 coding DNA: TGTGCCAGCAGTCGGAGGGTTGCCGAGCAGTACTTC.

This chain links TRBV19 with TRBJ1-5, with 7 nucleotides matching TRBD1. V trimming: 3 bases; J trimming: 4 bases; junction bases outside the gene matches: 6. CDR1 is LNHDA and CDR2 is SQIVND in the germline V gene (reference sequence). This CDR3 has 15 residues. CDR3 DNA: TGTGCCAGTAGTATCGAGGGACAGCCTAATCAGCCCCAGCATTTT. As protein: CASSIEGQPNQPQHF.